This T cell receptor (beta chain) was profiled in a study of cytomegalovirus exposure and HLA in healthy donors (dated by TCRdb to about 2017). Study-wide context: According to a later analysis, the roughly 130 validation repertoires were produced on the same platform as the roughly 720 repertoires of the first cohort. Along with the roughly 670-subject first cohort, a separate validation cohort of 120 different subjects was used. The study combined high-throughput TCR immunosequencing, statistical association of individual TCRs with disease status, and machine learning to predict cytomegalovirus infection status. The study aimed to test whether signatures of past pathogen exposure could be identified by cataloging public T cell receptors. Findings and caveats that apply to the study as a whole: The validation cohort had no HLA typing available for a later analysis, so co-occurrence within that cohort was assessed over all 120 or so repertoires. According to the authors, the approach could potentially be generalized to other disease states and immunological phenotypes. The classifier was reported to diagnose cytomegalovirus status with high specificity and sensitivity in both the original and validation cohorts. A few of the identified cytomegalovirus-associated TCR beta chains were confirmed in vitro to be specific for cytomegalovirus antigens. While some public TCRs were present in many individuals, most TCR sequences turned up only very rarely across donors. Subsequent analysis determined that TCRs grouped into clusters in the first cohort also showed a tendency toward co-occurrence across the 90 to 150 validation repertoires, and about 94% of cluster scores exceeded 0. In the study, around 150 TCR beta chains were listed as associated with cytomegalovirus.

Worth noting for this clone: Its target antigen remains unknown. No much larger clonotype is one base removed from it; base qualities were not supplied.

Libraries were built with the immunoSEQ multiplex PCR assay. In the original analysis: A statistical classification framework was developed to diagnose cytomegalovirus status using the catalog of TCR beta chain sequences. TCRdb retrieved this table from immuneACCESS and kept in-frame rearrangements only. Not all clones are present; in checked studies, unresolved V genes account for under half, and no reason is known for the remainder. Clonal size and the V and J genes are those of that table, whereas D and trimming came from the DNA. The sample yields 100,000 to 130,000 clones; approximately 85% were counted once. The top ten constitute roughly 3% of the sample. Separate from the roughly 630-subject first cohort, the validation cohort of about 120 subjects was the group to which the donors belonged. Taken from the germline V gene, the CDR1 and CDR2 loops are SNHLY and FYNNEI. The CDR3 contains 14 residues, cysteine and phenylalanine counted. Only the CDR3 region is kept as DNA, spanning 42 bases read in frame from base 1. V and J lose 8 bases and 5 bases, and a span of 15 bases separates them.

Here the chain combines TRBV2 and TRBJ1-4; no confident D gene assignment can be made. The material sequenced was PBMCs. The receptor's source is a woman in her late teens or twenties in good health and CMV-seronegative. At the DNA level, the sequence is TGTGCCAGCCTCCCGAGTCGTATAAATGAAAAACTGTTTTTT. It translates to CASLPSRINEKLFF.